This TCR beta chain stems from a study of cytomegalovirus exposure and HLA in healthy donors. Note on this clone: No antigen is known for it.

In the PCR, 60 Vbeta and 13 Jbeta primers were used. TCRdb's table, derived via immunoSEQ multiplex PCR, lists solely in-frame clones and lacks some. The table lists around 95,000 clones, just under 80% of them singletons. Whole-study findings and limits: Associated with cytomegalovirus, according to the listing, were around 160 TCR beta chains.

Trimming took 3 bases from V and 7 from J; bases not matched to a gene: 5. Germline-derived CDR1 and CDR2 are SGHNT and YYREEE (reference sequence). The CDR3 loop spans 14 amino acids. Sequenced material: PBMCs. The TCR was taken from a woman aged 35 to 49 in good health and CMV-seropositive. The chain carries TRBV5-4 and TRBJ1-4, with 8 nucleotides matching TRBD1. The DNA of the CDR3 is TGTGCCAGCAGCTCTACAGGGGGAAGTGAAAAACTGTTTTTT. Its protein product is CASSSTGGSEKLFF.